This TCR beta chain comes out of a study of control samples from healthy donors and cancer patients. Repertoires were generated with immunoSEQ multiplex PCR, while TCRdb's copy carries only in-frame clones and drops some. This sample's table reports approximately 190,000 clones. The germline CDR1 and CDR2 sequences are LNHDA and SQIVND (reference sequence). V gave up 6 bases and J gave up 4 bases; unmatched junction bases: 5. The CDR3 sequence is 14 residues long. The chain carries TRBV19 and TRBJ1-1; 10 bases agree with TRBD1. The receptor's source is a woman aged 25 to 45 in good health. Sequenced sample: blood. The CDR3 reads CASSRDRGGTEAFF. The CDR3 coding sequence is TGTGCCAGTAGCCGGGACAGGGGCGGCACTGAAGCTTTCTTT.